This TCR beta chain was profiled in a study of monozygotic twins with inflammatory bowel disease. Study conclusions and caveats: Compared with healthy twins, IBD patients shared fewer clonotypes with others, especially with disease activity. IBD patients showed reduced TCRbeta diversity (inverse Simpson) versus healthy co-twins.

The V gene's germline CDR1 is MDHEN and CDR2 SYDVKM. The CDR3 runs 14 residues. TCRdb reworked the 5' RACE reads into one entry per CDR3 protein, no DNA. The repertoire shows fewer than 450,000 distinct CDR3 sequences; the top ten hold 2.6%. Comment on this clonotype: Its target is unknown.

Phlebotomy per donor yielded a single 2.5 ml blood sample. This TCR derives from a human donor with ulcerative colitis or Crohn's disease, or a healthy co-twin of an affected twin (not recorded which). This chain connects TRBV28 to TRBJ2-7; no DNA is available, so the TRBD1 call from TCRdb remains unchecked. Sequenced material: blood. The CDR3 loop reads CASISWDRTYEQYF.